The rows below give T cell receptor beta chains drawn from one sample of a study of monozygotic twins with inflammatory bowel disease. No DNA is given; TCRdb re-called the 5' RACE reads and lists each CDR3 protein once. In all, the sample yields about 210,000 distinct CDR3 sequences. Sample: blood. All receptors derive from a human donor with ulcerative colitis or Crohn's disease, or a healthy co-twin of an affected twin (not recorded which). Both conserved end residues are part of each CDR3. Fields, in order: CDR3 length, J gene, V gene, CDR3 protein.

cdr3_length: 14; j_call: TRBJ1-2; v_call: TRBV2; cdr3_aa: CASSEGALVSGYTF
cdr3_length: 14; j_call: TRBJ2-5; v_call: TRBV7-2; cdr3_aa: CASSLIARQETQYF
cdr3_length: 13; j_call: TRBJ1-1; v_call: TRBV9; cdr3_aa: CASSVGGAGEAFF
cdr3_length: 14; j_call: TRBJ1-1; v_call: TRBV5-1; cdr3_aa: CASSLTDMNTEAFF
cdr3_length: 15; j_call: TRBJ1-5; v_call: TRBV20-1; cdr3_aa: CSATRQSLSNQPQHF
cdr3_length: 12; j_call: TRBJ2-7; v_call: TRBV9; cdr3_aa: CASSASPYEQYF
cdr3_length: 13; j_call: TRBJ1-1; v_call: TRBV6-5; cdr3_aa: CASTLRGNTEAFF
cdr3_length: 15; j_call: TRBJ1-2; v_call: TRBV2; cdr3_aa: CAGGPQVATNYGYTF
cdr3_length: 14; j_call: TRBJ2-7; v_call: TRBV7-9; cdr3_aa: CASSRRGSGYEQYF
cdr3_length: 11; j_call: TRBJ2-5; v_call: TRBV20-1; cdr3_aa: CSARGGETQYF
cdr3_length: 14; j_call: TRBJ1-2; v_call: TRBV7-8; cdr3_aa: CASSLGRRNYGYTF
cdr3_length: 14; j_call: TRBJ1-5; v_call: TRBV6-1; cdr3_aa: CASSRAVNRQPQHF
cdr3_length: 15; j_call: TRBJ2-1; v_call: TRBV4-1; cdr3_aa: CASSHPEEVYNEQFF
cdr3_length: 14; j_call: TRBJ2-3; v_call: TRBV6-1; cdr3_aa: CASRPGGLQDTQYF
cdr3_length: 15; j_call: TRBJ2-3; v_call: TRBV5-1; cdr3_aa: CASRERTQSTDTQYF
cdr3_length: 13; j_call: TRBJ1-5; v_call: TRBV10-3; cdr3_aa: CAIQNPGNQPQHF
cdr3_length: 13; j_call: TRBJ1-2; v_call: TRBV12-3/TRBV12-4; cdr3_aa: CASRMTGGAGYTF
cdr3_length: 14; j_call: TRBJ1-2; v_call: TRBV20-1; cdr3_aa: CSARDWGGRYGYTF
cdr3_length: 14; j_call: TRBJ1-4; v_call: TRBV6-1; cdr3_aa: CASRLRDTEYPLFF
cdr3_length: 13; j_call: TRBJ2-3; v_call: TRBV24-1; cdr3_aa: CATSYPGTDTQYF
cdr3_length: 13; j_call: TRBJ1-4; v_call: TRBV29-1; cdr3_aa: CSGARAQNEKLFF
cdr3_length: 17; j_call: TRBJ2-2; v_call: TRBV5-1; cdr3_aa: CASSPWGGQGANGELFF
cdr3_length: 16; j_call: TRBJ2-4; v_call: TRBV19; cdr3_aa: CASTNRPGQGADIQYF
cdr3_length: 15; j_call: TRBJ2-7; v_call: TRBV5-1; cdr3_aa: CASSSNLDRPYEQYF
cdr3_length: 16; j_call: TRBJ1-5; v_call: TRBV18; cdr3_aa: CASSPRGLYGNQPQHF
cdr3_length: 14; j_call: TRBJ2-4; v_call: TRBV4-1; cdr3_aa: CASRQLVDANIQYF
cdr3_length: 16; j_call: TRBJ2-7; v_call: TRBV7-9; cdr3_aa: CASSPRSWDSSYEQYF
cdr3_length: 12; j_call: TRBJ1-1; v_call: TRBV20-1; cdr3_aa: CSARWGNTEAFF
cdr3_length: 13; j_call: TRBJ1-2; v_call: TRBV21-1; cdr3_aa: CASTLILQGRGTF
cdr3_length: 18; j_call: TRBJ1-1; v_call: TRBV7-6; cdr3_aa: CASSLDPQGIGSNTEAFF
cdr3_length: 16; j_call: TRBJ2-7; v_call: TRBV20-1; cdr3_aa: CSAREEQGVVAGEQYF
cdr3_length: 11; j_call: TRBJ1-1; v_call: TRBV5-5; cdr3_aa: CASFLNTEAFF
cdr3_length: 11; j_call: TRBJ1-2; v_call: TRBV20-1; cdr3_aa: CSASNPHGYTF
cdr3_length: 13; j_call: TRBJ1-1; v_call: TRBV7-2; cdr3_aa: CASSSFLDRGAFF
cdr3_length: 18; j_call: TRBJ1-1; v_call: TRBV5-1; cdr3_aa: CASSLSSGTGGARAEAFF
cdr3_length: 15; j_call: TRBJ2-1; v_call: TRBV3-1; cdr3_aa: CASSPPAGGYNEQFF
cdr3_length: 15; j_call: TRBJ1-1; v_call: TRBV12-3/TRBV12-4; cdr3_aa: CASSLSGTMNTEAFF
cdr3_length: 14; j_call: TRBJ1-1; v_call: TRBV10-3; cdr3_aa: CATQGFSMNTEAFF
cdr3_length: 15; j_call: TRBJ1-1; v_call: TRBV12-3/TRBV12-4; cdr3_aa: CASSSWTGRNTEAFF
cdr3_length: 12; j_call: TRBJ2-2; v_call: TRBV6-5; cdr3_aa: CASRSGQGWLFF
cdr3_length: 14; j_call: TRBJ2-5; v_call: TRBV28; cdr3_aa: CASRTPSVRETQYF
cdr3_length: 14; j_call: TRBJ2-3; v_call: TRBV20-1; cdr3_aa: CIPRLGYPPDTQYF
cdr3_length: 14; j_call: TRBJ2-1; v_call: TRBV20-1; cdr3_aa: CSAGRPRDPQEQFF
cdr3_length: 15; j_call: TRBJ1-2; v_call: TRBV5-1; cdr3_aa: CASSPREDNNYGYTF
cdr3_length: 13; j_call: TRBJ2-3; v_call: TRBV12-3/TRBV12-4; cdr3_aa: CASTLQVTDTQYF
cdr3_length: 14; j_call: TRBJ1-4; v_call: TRBV5-1; cdr3_aa: CASSLRSENEKLFF
cdr3_length: 11; j_call: TRBJ2-1; v_call: TRBV5-1; cdr3_aa: CASGPRTEQFF
cdr3_length: 13; j_call: TRBJ1-2; v_call: TRBV27; cdr3_aa: CASSLRTSGGYTF
cdr3_length: 18; j_call: TRBJ2-7; v_call: TRBV5-4; cdr3_aa: CASSLLWRGGPITYEQYF
cdr3_length: 16; j_call: TRBJ1-2; v_call: TRBV9; cdr3_aa: CASIVGPDRGLEGYTF
cdr3_length: 15; j_call: TRBJ2-7; v_call: TRBV7-8; cdr3_aa: CASSSRQGDINEQYF
cdr3_length: 15; j_call: TRBJ2-7; v_call: TRBV20-1; cdr3_aa: CSARVLSTLSYEQYF
cdr3_length: 19; j_call: TRBJ2-1; v_call: TRBV11-2; cdr3_aa: CASSKGYLSAGGPGNEQFF